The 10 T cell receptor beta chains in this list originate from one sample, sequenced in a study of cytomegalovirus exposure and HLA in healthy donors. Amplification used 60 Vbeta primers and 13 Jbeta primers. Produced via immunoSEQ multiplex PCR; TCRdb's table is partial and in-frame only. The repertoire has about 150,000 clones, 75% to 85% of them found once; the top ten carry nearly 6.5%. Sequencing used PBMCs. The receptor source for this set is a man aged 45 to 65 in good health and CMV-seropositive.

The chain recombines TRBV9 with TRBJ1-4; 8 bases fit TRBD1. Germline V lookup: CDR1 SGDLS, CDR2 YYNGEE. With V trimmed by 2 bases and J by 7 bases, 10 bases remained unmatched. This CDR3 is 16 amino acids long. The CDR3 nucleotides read TGTGCCAGCAGCGTTACTCCAGGGGGCGTCGGTGAAAAACTGTTTTTT. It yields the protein CASSVTPGGVGEKLFF.

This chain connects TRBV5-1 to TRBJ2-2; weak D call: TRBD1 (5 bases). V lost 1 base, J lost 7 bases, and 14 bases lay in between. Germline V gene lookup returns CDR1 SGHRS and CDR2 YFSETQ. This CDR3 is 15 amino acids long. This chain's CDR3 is CASSLRGQWNGELFF. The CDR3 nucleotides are TGCGCCAGCAGCTTGAGGGGTCAGTGGAACGGGGAGCTGTTTTTT.

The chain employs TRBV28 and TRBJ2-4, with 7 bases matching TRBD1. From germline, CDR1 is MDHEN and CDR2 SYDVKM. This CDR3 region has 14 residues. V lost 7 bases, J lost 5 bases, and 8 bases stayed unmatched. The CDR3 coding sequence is TGTGCCAGCACGAGAGGGGGCACCCAAAACATTCAGTACTTC. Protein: CASTRGGTQNIQYF.

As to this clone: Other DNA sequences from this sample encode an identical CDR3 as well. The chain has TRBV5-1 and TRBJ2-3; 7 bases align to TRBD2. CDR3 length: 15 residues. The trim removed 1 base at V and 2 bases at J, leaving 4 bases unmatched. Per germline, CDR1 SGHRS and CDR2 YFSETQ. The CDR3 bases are TGCGCCAGCAGCTTGCTGGCGGGGGACACAGATACGCAGTATTTT. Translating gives CASSLLAGDTDTQYF. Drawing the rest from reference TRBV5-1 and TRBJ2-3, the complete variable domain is KAGVTQTPRYLIKTRGQQVTLSCSPISGHRSVSWYQQTPGQGLQFLFEYFSETQRNKGNFPGRFSGRQFSNSRSEMNVSTLELGDSALYLCASSLLAGDTDTQYFGPGTRLTVL.

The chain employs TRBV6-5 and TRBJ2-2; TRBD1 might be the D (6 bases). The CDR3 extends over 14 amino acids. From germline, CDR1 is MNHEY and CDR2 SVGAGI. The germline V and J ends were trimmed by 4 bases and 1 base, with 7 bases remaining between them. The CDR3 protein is CASSWTVNTGELFF. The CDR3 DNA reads TGTGCCAGCAGTTGGACAGTGAACACCGGGGAGCTGTTTTTT.

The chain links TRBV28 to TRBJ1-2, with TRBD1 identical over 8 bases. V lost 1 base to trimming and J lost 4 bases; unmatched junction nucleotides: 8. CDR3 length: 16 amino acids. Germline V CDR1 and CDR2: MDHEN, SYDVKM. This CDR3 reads CASSLSGQGQSYGYTF. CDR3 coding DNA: TGTGCCAGCAGTTTATCTGGACAGGGACAAAGCTATGGCTACACCTTC.

The CDR3, as DNA: TGCGCCAGCAGCTTGGACAACGTGAACACCGGGGAGCTGTTTTTT. Protein product: CASSLDNVNTGELFF. V gene TRBV5-1 combines with J gene TRBJ2-2; D gene ambiguous. Germline CDR1 SGHRS, CDR2 YFSETQ. The V end lost 0 bases, the J end lost 1 base, and 7 bases lay between the germline ends. The CDR3 sequence is 15 residues long.

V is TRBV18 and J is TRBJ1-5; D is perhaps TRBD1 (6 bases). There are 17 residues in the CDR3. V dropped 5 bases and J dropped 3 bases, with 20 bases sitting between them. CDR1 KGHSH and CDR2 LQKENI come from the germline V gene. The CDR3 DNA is TGTGCCAGCTCAACTACAGGGCCGGGGGGGGTCAATCAGCCCCAGCATTTT. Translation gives CASSTTGPGGVNQPQHF.

The CDR3, as DNA: TGCGCCAGCAGCCGTCCTGGGCTGGGAAACACCATATATTTT. Its translation is CASSRPGLGNTIYF. The chain employs TRBV4-1 and TRBJ1-3; D uncertain. Trimming took off 4 bases at V and 4 bases at J, with 11 bases between the two ends. The CDR3 runs to 14 residues. The germline CDR1 and CDR2 sequences are MGHRA and YSYEKL.

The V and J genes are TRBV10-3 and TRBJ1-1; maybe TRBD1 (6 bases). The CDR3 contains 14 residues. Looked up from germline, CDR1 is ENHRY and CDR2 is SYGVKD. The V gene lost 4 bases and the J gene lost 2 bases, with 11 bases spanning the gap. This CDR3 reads CAISALGANTEAFF. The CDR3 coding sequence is TGTGCCATCAGTGCCCTGGGGGCCAACACTGAAGCTTTCTTT.